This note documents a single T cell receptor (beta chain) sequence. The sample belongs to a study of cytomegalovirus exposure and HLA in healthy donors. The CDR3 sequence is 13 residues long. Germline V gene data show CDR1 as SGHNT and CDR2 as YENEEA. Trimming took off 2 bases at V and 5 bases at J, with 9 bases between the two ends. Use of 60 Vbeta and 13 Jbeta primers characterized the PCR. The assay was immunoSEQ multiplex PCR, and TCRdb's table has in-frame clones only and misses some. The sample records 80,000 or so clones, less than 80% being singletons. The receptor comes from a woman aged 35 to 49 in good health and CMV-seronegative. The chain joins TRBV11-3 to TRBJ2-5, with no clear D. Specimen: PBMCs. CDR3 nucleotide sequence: TGTGCCAGCAGCTTAAATGCGATGGAGACCCAGTACTTC. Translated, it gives CASSLNAMETQYF.